This T cell receptor (beta chain) was sequenced during a study of T cells after yellow fever vaccination. This clonotype was counted at least ten times. TCRdb used MiXCR to reprocess the 5' RACE reads, holding one entry per CDR3 protein. This sample has 70,000 or so distinct CDR3 sequences, with approximately 5.9% found just once. CDR3 length: 14 amino acids. V dropped 2 bases and J dropped 2 bases, with 10 bases sitting between them. The germline CDR1 and CDR2 sequences are DFQATT and SNEGSKA (reference sequence). The sequence derives from a young man who received the YFV17D yellow fever vaccine. The material sequenced was CD4+ T cells sorted from PBMCs, taken approximately 16 days after the first yellow fever vaccination. This chain uses TRBV20-1 with TRBJ1-5; D uncertain. The CDR3 region has the DNA TGCAGTGCTAGATGGGTGGATGGCAATCAGCCCCAGCATTTT. Its protein product is CSARWVDGNQPQHF.